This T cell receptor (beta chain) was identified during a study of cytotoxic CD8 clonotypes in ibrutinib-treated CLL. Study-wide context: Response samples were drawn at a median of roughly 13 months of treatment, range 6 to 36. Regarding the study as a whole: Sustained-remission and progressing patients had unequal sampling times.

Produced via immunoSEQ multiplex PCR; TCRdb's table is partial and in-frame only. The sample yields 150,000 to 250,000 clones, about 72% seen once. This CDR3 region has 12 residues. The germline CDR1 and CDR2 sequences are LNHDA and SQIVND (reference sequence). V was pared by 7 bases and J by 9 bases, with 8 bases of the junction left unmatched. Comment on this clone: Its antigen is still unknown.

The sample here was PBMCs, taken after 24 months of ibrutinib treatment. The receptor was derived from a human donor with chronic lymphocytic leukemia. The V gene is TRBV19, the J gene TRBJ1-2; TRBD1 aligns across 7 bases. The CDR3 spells CASNTGVFRYTF. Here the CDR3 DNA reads TGTGCCAGTAATACAGGGGTATTTCGCTACACCTTC.